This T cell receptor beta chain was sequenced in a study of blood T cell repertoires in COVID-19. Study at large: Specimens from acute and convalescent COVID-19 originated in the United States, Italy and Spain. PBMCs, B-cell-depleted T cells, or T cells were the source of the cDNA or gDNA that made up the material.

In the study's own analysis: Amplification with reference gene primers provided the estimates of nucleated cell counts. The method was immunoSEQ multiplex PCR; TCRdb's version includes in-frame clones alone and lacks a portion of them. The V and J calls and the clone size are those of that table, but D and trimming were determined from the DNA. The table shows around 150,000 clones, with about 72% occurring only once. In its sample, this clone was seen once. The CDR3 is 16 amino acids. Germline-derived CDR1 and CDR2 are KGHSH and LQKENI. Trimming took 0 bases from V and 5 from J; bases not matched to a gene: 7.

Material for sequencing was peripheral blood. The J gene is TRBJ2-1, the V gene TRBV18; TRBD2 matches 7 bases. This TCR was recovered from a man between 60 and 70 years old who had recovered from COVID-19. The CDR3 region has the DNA TGTGCCAGCTCACCACCTGCTAGCGGAACGAACAATGAGCAGTTCTTC. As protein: CASSPPASGTNNEQFF. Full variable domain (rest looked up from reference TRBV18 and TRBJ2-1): NAGVMQNPRHLVRRRGQEARLRCSPMKGHSHVYWYRQLPEEGLKFMVYLQKENIIDESGMPKERFSAEFPKEGPSILRIQQVVRGDSAAYFCASSPPASGTNNEQFFGPGTRLTVL.